Given below is one T cell receptor (beta chain) in context. This clonotype has ten or more counts. Which antigen it targets is not known. No much larger clone is present one base from it, and per-base qualities are unavailable. These data belong to a study of T cells after yellow fever vaccination (dated by TCRdb to between 2018 and 2021). Regarding the research as a whole: Libraries from fractions with low cell numbers were prepared with the SMART-Seq v4 Ultra Low Input RNA kit. To follow T-cell clones before and after primary and booster YFV17D yellow fever vaccination, bulk TCR alpha and beta repertoires were sequenced over time. The cohort comprised two healthy male donors, one aged 18 to 29 and one aged 30 to 40 years. Bulk PBMC replicates and cell subsets were isolated from blood drawn at multiple timepoints before and after both primary and secondary immunization. Broader findings and caveats from the paper: Compared with the primary T-cell response, the secondary T-cell response was faster but weaker, reaching its peak on day 5 rather than on day 15. Computational filtering was needed because FACS-sorted repertoires could contain abundant contaminating clonotypes from the bulk population. A small fraction of clonotypes appeared in both the CD4 and CD8 compartments, likely as a result of convergent recombination. The study included only two donors, which limits how far the findings can be generalized. After the booster, most of the clones that had expanded following primary vaccination were detected again (around 97% of CD4 and 80% to 90% of CD8), which suggests that memory was broadly maintained.

Synthesis of TCR cDNA relied on 5'RACE template switching, a step that introduced a universal primer site along with unique molecular identifiers. Priming for cDNA synthesis came from both the TCR alpha and TCR beta constant segments. Two PCR steps were used to amplify libraries, with sample barcodes and sequencing adapters being added in the second step. Sequencing of libraries was done on Illumina HiSeq 2500 (2x100 bp) or NovaSeq (2x150 bp). Regarding the original processing steps: Demultiplexing of reads and collapsing into UMI consensus sequences were performed with MIGEC, and V(D)J alignment was carried out with MiXCR. Vaccine-responding clonotypes were defined with edgeR using replicate PBMC samples, requiring FDR below 0.01 and a log2 fold change above 5 up to day 15. Each bulk clonotype was labeled CD4 or CD8 based on which sequenced repertoire, CD4 or CD8, contained the clonotype at higher abundance. TCRdb passed the public sequencing reads through fastp at Q25 and MiXCR, retaining productive beta sequences. Every CDR3 protein is listed once, alongside the most common genes and DNA of its rows. For this entry, the V and J calls and clone size follow TCRdb and not the study's own pipeline. The sample table contains 120,000 or so distinct CDR3 sequences; only one count was recorded for about 7.8% of them. The ten top clones hold approximately 2.7% of the sample.

V is reduced by 1 base and J by 9 bases, leaving a spacing of 10 bases between them. The CDR3 runs 13 residues from the cysteine to the phenylalanine. Only CDR3 DNA is held: 39 bases, read in frame from base 1. Based on the germline V gene, the CDR1 and CDR2 sequences are LGHNT and FRNRAP. The sample's treatment or condition label, decoded: live attenuated yellow fever vaccine strain. A standard Ficoll-Paque protocol was used to isolate PBMCs from peripheral blood. Dynabeads CD4 and CD8 positive selection kits were used to isolate the CD4 and CD8 T-cell fractions. TriZol was used to extract RNA from bulk PBMCs, from CD4 and CD8 fractions, and from dextramer-positive and dextramer-negative fractions.

The sequence is built from TRBV12-5 and TRBJ2-1, with the D gene possibly TRBD1 or TRBD2, each one fitting 6 bases. Sample: CD4+ T cells sorted from PBMCs, taken 35 to 50 days after the first yellow fever vaccination. The receptor comes from a man younger than 35 who received the YFV17D yellow fever vaccine. For the CDR3, the sequence is CASGLEGGIEQFF. The bases are TGTGCTAGTGGTTTGGAAGGGGGGATTGAGCAGTTCTTC.